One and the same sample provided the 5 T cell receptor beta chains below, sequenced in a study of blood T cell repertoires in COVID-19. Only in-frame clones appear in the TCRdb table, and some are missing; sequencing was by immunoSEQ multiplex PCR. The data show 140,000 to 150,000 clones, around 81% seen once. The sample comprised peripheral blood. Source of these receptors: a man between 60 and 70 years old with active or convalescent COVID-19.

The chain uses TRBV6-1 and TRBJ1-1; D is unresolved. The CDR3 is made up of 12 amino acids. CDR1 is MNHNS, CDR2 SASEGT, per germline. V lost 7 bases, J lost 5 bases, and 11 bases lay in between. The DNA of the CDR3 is TGTGCCAGCACACAGAGCTGGACTGAAGCTTTCTTT. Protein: CASTQSWTEAFF.

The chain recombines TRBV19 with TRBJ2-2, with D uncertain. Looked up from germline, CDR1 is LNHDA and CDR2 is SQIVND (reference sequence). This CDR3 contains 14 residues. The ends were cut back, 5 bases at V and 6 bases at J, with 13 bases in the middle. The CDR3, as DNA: TGTGCCAGTAGTCTACAGTCATCGCCCGGGGAGCTGTTTTTT. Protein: CASSLQSSPGELFF.

The CDR3 sequence: CATSDPKKTSGISGANVLTF. DNA of the CDR3: TGTGCCACCAGTGATCCCAAAAAGACCAGCGGAATCTCTGGGGCCAACGTCCTGACTTTC. The gene calls are TRBV24-1 and TRBJ2-6, with D tentatively TRBD2 (5 bases). With 3 bases removed from V and 0 bases from J, the gap between germline ends came to 20 bases. CDR1 is KGHDR, CDR2 SFDVKD, per germline. The CDR3 loop spans 20 amino acids.

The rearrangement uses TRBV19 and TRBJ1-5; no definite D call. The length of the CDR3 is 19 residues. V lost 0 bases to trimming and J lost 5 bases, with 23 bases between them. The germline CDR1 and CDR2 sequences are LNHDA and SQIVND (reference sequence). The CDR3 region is CASSIDRIAGEQIHQPQHF. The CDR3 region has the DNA TGTGCCAGTAGTATAGATCGTATAGCCGGGGAACAGATACATCAGCCCCAGCATTTT.

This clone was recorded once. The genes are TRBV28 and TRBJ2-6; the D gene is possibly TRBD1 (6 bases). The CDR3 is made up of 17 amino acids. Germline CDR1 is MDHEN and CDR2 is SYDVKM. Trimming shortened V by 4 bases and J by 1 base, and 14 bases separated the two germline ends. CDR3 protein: CASSSFTGRSGANVLTF. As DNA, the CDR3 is TGTGCCAGCAGTTCCTTCACAGGGCGATCTGGGGCCAACGTCCTGACTTTC.